This TCR beta chain comes out of a study of T cell changes during pregnancy in multiple sclerosis. The data were produced by immunoSEQ multiplex PCR, yet TCRdb's version contains in-frame clones alone and is incomplete. The sample includes fewer than 130,000 clones, more than 85% seen only once; the top ten take 3.5%. This CDR3 region has 17 residues. Sequencing used peripheral blood, obtained after pregnancy. V is TRBV21-1 and J is TRBJ2-7; TRBD1 was called by the table and not checked on the DNA. TRBV21-1 is marked as a pseudogene. The source is a female donor with multiple sclerosis, enrolled in a pregnancy study. The CDR3 sequence: CASSKLGTGGLGYEQYF. CDR3 DNA sequence: TGTGCCAGCAGCAAACTGGGGACAGGGGGGCTCGGGTACGAGCAGTACTTC.